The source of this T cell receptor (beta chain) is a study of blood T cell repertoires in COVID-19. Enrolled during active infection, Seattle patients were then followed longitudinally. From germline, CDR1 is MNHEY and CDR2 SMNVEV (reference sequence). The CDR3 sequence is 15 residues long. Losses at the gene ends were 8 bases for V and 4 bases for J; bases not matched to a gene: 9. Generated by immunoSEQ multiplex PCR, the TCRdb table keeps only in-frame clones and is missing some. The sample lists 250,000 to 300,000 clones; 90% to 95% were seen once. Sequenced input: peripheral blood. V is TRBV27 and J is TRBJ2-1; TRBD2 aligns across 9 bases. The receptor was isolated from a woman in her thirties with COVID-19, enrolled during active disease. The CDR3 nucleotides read TGTGCCAGCGGCCGAGCGGGAGGACCTTACAATGAGCAGTTCTTC. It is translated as CASGRAGGPYNEQFF.